The clone carrying this T cell receptor (beta chain) appeared a few times. The antigen is not known. TCRdb re-derived calls from the RT-PCR reads in MiXCR, one entry per CDR3 protein. This sample carries approximately 500,000 distinct CDR3 sequences, 13% to 15% of them seen once, and the ten largest clones take around 10%. The entry originates in a study of response to subunit inactivated influenza vaccine. Whole-study findings and limits: The authors proposed limited new T cell recruitment per seasonal influenza vaccination.

V was pared by 4 bases and J by 4 bases, with 14 bases of the junction left unmatched. Per germline, CDR1 SQVTM and CDR2 ANQGSEA. The CDR3 is 16 residues long. The sequences come from PBMCs from blood, collected approximately 13 days after vaccination. V gene TRBV29-1 combines with J gene TRBJ2-5; 8 nucleotides agree with TRBD2. This TCR was recovered from a man aged 45-60 years who received an inactivated influenza vaccine. As DNA, the CDR3 is TGCAGCGTTGTGAGATCCGGGACTAGGAGAGGAGAGACCCAGTACTTC. As protein: CSVVRSGTRRGETQYF.